The T cell receptor beta chain described here comes from a study of blood T cell repertoires in COVID-19. Overall study: Sources were T cells, B-cell-depleted T cells, or PBMCs; the material itself was cDNA or gDNA.

In the original processing: By means of reference gene primer amplification, nucleated cell counts were estimated. Data came from immunoSEQ multiplex PCR; TCRdb stores just in-frame clones and leaves some out. V and J calls plus clone size are reproduced from that table; the DNA served to infer D and trimming. Among nearly 70,000 clones listed, roughly 85% were seen once. This CDR3 comprises 14 residues. V shed 0 bases and J 4 bases; nucleotides not matched to a gene: 3. Germline CDR1 and CDR2: SGHRS and YFSETQ. Sequenced material: peripheral blood. The chain combines TRBV5-1 with TRBJ2-7, with 8 bases that match TRBD1. This receptor was obtained from a woman of 80 years or more with acute or convalescent COVID-19. Here the CDR3 DNA reads TGCGCCAGCAGCTTGGGACAGGGGTTTTACGAGCAGTACTTC. Amino acid sequence: CASSLGQGFYEQYF.